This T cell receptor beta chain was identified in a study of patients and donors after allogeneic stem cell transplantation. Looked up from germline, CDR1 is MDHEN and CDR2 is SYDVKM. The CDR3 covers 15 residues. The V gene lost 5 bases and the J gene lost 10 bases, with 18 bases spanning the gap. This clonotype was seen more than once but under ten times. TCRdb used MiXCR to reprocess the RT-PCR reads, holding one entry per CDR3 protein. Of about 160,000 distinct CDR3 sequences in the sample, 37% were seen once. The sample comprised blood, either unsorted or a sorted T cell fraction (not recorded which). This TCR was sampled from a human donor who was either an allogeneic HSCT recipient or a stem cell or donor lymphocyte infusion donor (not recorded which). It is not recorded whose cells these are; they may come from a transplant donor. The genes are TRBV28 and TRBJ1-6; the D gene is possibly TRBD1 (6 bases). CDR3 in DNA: TGTGCCAGCAGTCCCACAGGGACCAGAAGATCACCCCTCCACTTT. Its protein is CASSPTGTRRSPLHF.